What follows describes a single TCR beta chain. This sample is part of a study of Tregs in tolerant kidney transplant recipients. The V and J ends lost 6 bases and 4 bases respectively, with 11 bases between them. There are 13 residues in the CDR3. Looked up from germline, CDR1 is SGHNT and CDR2 is YYREEE (reference sequence). TCRdb keeps only in-frame clones here, not all; method: immunoSEQ multiplex PCR. This sample has 200,000 to 300,000 clones, with 65% to 85% found just once. The chain has TRBV5-4 and TRBJ2-1; TRBD1 might be the D (6 bases). Sequencing was done on a sample of CD4+ T cells from blood. This TCR was sampled from a human donor in good health. This CDR3 is CASTQDSYNEQFF. DNA of the CDR3: TGTGCCAGCACTCAGGACAGTTACAATGAGCAGTTCTTC.